This T cell receptor (beta chain) stems from a study of monozygotic twins with cystic fibrosis. The overall study: Approximately 3 micrograms of fragmented DNA underwent approximately 15 PCR cycles for library preparation. Study-wide points: Monozygotic CF twins shared more identical nucleotide clonotypes than unrelated patients. Median Simpson clonality of approximately 0.01 suggested naive T cells predominated.

Clones were read by immunoSEQ multiplex PCR, and TCRdb kept only the in-frame ones, dropping some. Of around 12,000 clones listed, approximately 85% were seen once; the top ten hold around 0.5%. Comments on this clone: The antigen is undetermined.

V shed 6 bases and J shed 1 base, with 16 bases lying between them. CDR1 SGHDT and CDR2 YYEEEE come from the germline V gene. This CDR3 contains 15 residues. Sequencing was done on a sample of blood. The receptor comes from a man aged 18-30 years with cystic fibrosis. The gene calls are TRBV5-6 and TRBJ1-2; possibly TRBD1 for D (6 bases). DNA of the CDR3: TGTGCCAGCATCCTATCCGACAGGTATAACTATGGCTACACCTTC. It encodes CASILSDRYNYGYTF. Looking up the rest from reference TRBV5-6 and TRBJ1-2 gives the full variable domain: DAGVTQSPTHLIKTRGQQVTLRCSPKSGHDTVSWYQQALGQGPQFIFQYYEEEERQRGNFPDRFSGHQFPNYSSELNVNALLLGDSALYLCASILSDRYNYGYTFGSGTRLTVV.